What follows are 20 T cell receptor beta chains derived from one specimen sequenced in a study of blood T cell repertoires in COVID-19. TCRdb keeps only in-frame clones here, not all; method: immunoSEQ multiplex PCR. The sample includes about 380,000 clones, 90% of them seen just once. Material: peripheral blood. The receptors stem from a man in his late teens or twenties with active or convalescent COVID-19.

The J gene is TRBJ2-1, the V gene TRBV4-1; TRBD2 matches 14 bases. The CDR3 extends over 18 amino acids. Trimming at V came to 1 base and at J to 2 bases, leaving 4 bases not matched to a gene. Germline CDR1 is MGHRA and CDR2 is YSYEKL. The CDR3 DNA follows: TGCGCCAGCAGCCAAGTGACTAGCGGGGGGGCCGCCTACAATGAGCAGTTCTTC. Its protein product is CASSQVTSGGAAYNEQFF.

This chain uses TRBV3-1 (or the pseudogene TRBV3-2) with TRBJ2-7; 13 nucleotides agree with TRBD2. The CDR3 has 16 amino acids. The J segment lost 7 bases and the V segment lost 4 bases, leaving 10 bases of the junction unmatched. The germline CDR1 and CDR2 sequences are LGHDT and YNNKEL (reference sequence). CDR3 loop: CASSLSTSGRAGEQYF. CDR3 sequence (DNA): TGTGCCAGCAGCCTATCCACTAGCGGGAGGGCCGGAGAGCAGTACTTC.

The chain links TRBV9 to TRBJ2-7, with 9 bases identical to TRBD1. The CDR3 loop spans 16 amino acids. CDR1 is SGDLS and CDR2 is YYNGEE in the germline V gene. The junction had 9 bases not matched to a gene; V was cut back by 3 bases and J by 2 bases. CDR3 nucleotides: TGTGCCAGCAGCGAAACCGGGACAGGGATCGCCTACGAGCAGTACTTC. The encoded protein is CASSETGTGIAYEQYF.

The chain joins TRBV28 to TRBJ2-1; 9 bases agree with TRBD1. The germline V gene has CDR1 MDHEN and CDR2 SYDVKM. CDR3 length: 17 amino acids. V dropped 4 bases and J dropped 7; count of bases not matched to a gene: 14. The CDR3 is CASSSQTGGVMRNEQFF. The DNA of the CDR3 is TGTGCCAGCAGTTCCCAGACAGGGGGAGTGATGAGGAATGAGCAGTTCTTC.

The CDR3, as DNA: TGTGCCAGCAGCCAGGGCCGGTCAGGACTAGCTCTCAATGAGCAGTTCTTC. Its protein product is CASSQGRSGLALNEQFF. The chain carries TRBV6-2 or TRBV6-3 and TRBJ2-1, with TRBD2 identical over 8 bases. The CDR3 is 17 amino acids. After removal of 6 bases from V and 6 bases from J, the junction contained 16 bases not matched to a gene. Germline CDR1 reads MNHEY; CDR2 reads SVGEGT.

The rearrangement joins TRBV23-1 to TRBJ2-7, with 10 bases identical to TRBD2. TRBV23-1 falls under the ORF class, with uncertain function. The junction had 1 base not matched to a gene; V was cut back by 2 bases and J by 0 bases. This CDR3 contains 15 residues. As DNA, the CDR3 is TGCGCCAGCAGTCAACTAGCGGGAGTCTCCTACGAGCAGTACTTC. Protein: CASSQLAGVSYEQYF.

This chain connects TRBV27 to TRBJ2-2; TRBD2 matches at 8 bases. This CDR3 has 16 amino acids. With 5 bases clipped from V and 2 bases from J, the junction kept 7 bases outside the gene matches. CDR1 MNHEY and CDR2 SMNVEV come from the germline V gene (reference sequence). DNA for the CDR3: TGTGCCAGCAGTGGGACCGGGACTAGTAACACCGGGGAGCTGTTTTTT. This gives the protein CASSGTGTSNTGELFF.

This rearrangement joins TRBV5-6 to TRBJ1-1; D unclear. The V end was cut by 4 bases, the J end by 11 bases, with 15 bases between. The CDR3 extends over 12 amino acids. CDR1 and CDR2 from the germline V gene are SGHDT and YYEEEE. The CDR3 DNA reads as TGTGCCAGCAGCCCTGGGAGTACGCCGGCTTTCTTT. Its translation: CASSPGSTPAFF.

V gene TRBV5-1 combines with J gene TRBJ2-1, with 9 bases aligning to TRBD2. The CDR3 has 14 residues. Germline CDR1 and CDR2: SGHRS and YFSETQ. The V gene end was trimmed by 7 bases and the J gene end by 4 bases; junction bases not matched to a gene: 6. CDR3 sequence (DNA): TGCGCCAGCGGGACGGGACTAGCTTACAATGAGCAGTTCTTC. Translated, it gives CASGTGLAYNEQFF.

This clone was seen a handful of times. V and J are TRBV6-2 or TRBV6-3 and TRBJ1-5; no reliable D call. This CDR3 has 14 amino acids. The V and J ends lost 3 bases and 10 bases respectively, with 16 bases between them. Germline-derived CDR1 and CDR2 are MNHEY and SVGEGT. The CDR3 nucleotides are TGTGCCAGCAGTTATGGTGATACACCACGACCCCAGCATTTT. The encoded protein is CASSYGDTPRPQHF.

This rearrangement joins TRBV11-2 to TRBJ1-2; D uncertain. In germline, CDR1 is SGHAT, CDR2 FQNNGV. V dropped 5 bases and J dropped 7 bases, with 26 bases sitting between them. This CDR3 contains 17 residues. CDR3 in DNA: TGTGCCAGCAGCCCCTTGGCGAGGTCGCATTACTATGCTGGCTACACCTTC. The encoded protein is CASSPLARSHYYAGYTF.

The genes are TRBV27 and TRBJ2-7; tentative D call: TRBD1 (5 bases). The CDR3 totals 17 residues. Per the germline V gene, CDR1 is MNHEY and CDR2 is SMNVEV (reference sequence). Trimming stripped 2 bases from V and 0 bases from J, with 17 bases between. The CDR3 nucleotides read TGTGCCAGCAGTTTAACCCCCTTTGGGGCAAGCTCCTACGAGCAGTACTTC. Protein sequence: CASSLTPFGASSYEQYF.

The count of this clone is one. The chain employs TRBV10-3 and TRBJ2-7, with a possible D match to TRBD1 (5 bases). The V and J ends lost 2 bases and 1 base respectively, with 12 bases between them. CDR1 and CDR2 (germline): ENHRY, SYGVKD. This CDR3 is built from 15 residues. CDR3 sequence (DNA): TGTGCCATCAGTGAGGGGGCCGAAGCGTCCTACGAGCAGTACTTC. It yields the protein CAISEGAEASYEQYF.

The rearrangement joins TRBV24-1 to TRBJ1-5; 9 bases match TRBD1. V shed 8 bases, J shed 2 bases, and the junction held 6 bases outside the gene matches. The CDR3 totals 15 residues. Per germline, CDR1 KGHDR and CDR2 SFDVKD. CDR3 coding DNA: TGTGCCACCACCCGGCGGGACAGGGGCAATCAGCCCCAGCATTTT. Amino acid sequence: CATTRRDRGNQPQHF.

This clone has just a few counts. The chain couples TRBV27 to TRBJ2-2, with 7 bases aligning to TRBD2. V lost 3 bases, J lost 3 bases, and 13 bases stayed unmatched. The CDR3 consists of 18 residues. Per germline, CDR1 MNHEY and CDR2 SMNVEV (reference sequence). CDR3 in amino acids: CASSFSKSGEDYTGELFF. CDR3 nucleotide sequence: TGTGCCAGCAGTTTCTCTAAAAGCGGGGAGGACTACACCGGGGAGCTGTTTTTT.

This chain connects TRBV28 to TRBJ1-4; 7 positions match TRBD1. CDR3 length: 13 amino acids. Losses at the gene ends were 7 bases for V and 8 bases for J; bases not matched to a gene: 7. Germline V gene sequence: CDR1 MDHEN, CDR2 SYDVKM. CDR3 in DNA: TGTGCCAGCACGACAGGGTTTGAAGAAAAACTGTTTTTT. Translated: CASTTGFEEKLFF.

The chain combines TRBV7-2 with TRBJ2-7, with D perhaps TRBD1 (5 bases). V dropped 2 bases and J dropped 2 bases, with 10 bases sitting between them. This CDR3 is built from 14 residues. Germline V CDR1 and CDR2: SGHTA, FQGNSA. The chain's CDR3 is CASSLRARAYEQYF. The CDR3 DNA reads TGTGCCAGCAGCTTACGGGCCAGGGCCTACGAGCAGTACTTC.

The chain links TRBV21-1 to TRBJ1-6; the D call TRBD1 from the table was never checked on the DNA. TRBV21-1 is marked as a pseudogene. The CDR3 is 14 residues long. The CDR3 region is CASSIGQRNSPLHF. In DNA, the CDR3 is TGTGCCAGCAGCATAGGACAGAGGAATTCACCCCTCCACTTT.

The chain uses TRBV6-5 and TRBJ2-1; 7 bases are shared with TRBD1. Germline CDR1 reads MNHEY; CDR2 reads SVGAGI. The length of the CDR3 is 15 residues. The trim removed 6 bases at V and 2 bases at J, leaving 7 bases unmatched. CDR3 bases: TGTGCCAGCAGAATAAACAGGGGACCCTACAATGAGCAGTTCTTC. Its protein product is CASRINRGPYNEQFF.

This clone showed up just once. This rearrangement joins TRBV7-2 to TRBJ2-5, with 9 bases aligning to TRBD1. This CDR3 contains 14 residues. After removal of 4 bases from V and 5 bases from J, the junction contained 5 bases not matched to a gene. Germline V lookup: CDR1 SGHTA, CDR2 FQGNSA. The CDR3 sequence is CASSSGTGHETQYF. The CDR3 DNA follows: TGTGCCAGCAGCTCAGGGACAGGGCACGAGACCCAGTACTTC. Complete variable domain (other parts from reference TRBV7-2 and TRBJ2-5): GAGVSQSPSNKVTEKGKDVELRCDPISGHTALYWYRQSLGQGLEFLIYFQGNSAPDKSGLPSDRFSAERTGGSVSTLTIQRTQQEDSAVYLCASSSGTGHETQYFGPGTRLLVL.